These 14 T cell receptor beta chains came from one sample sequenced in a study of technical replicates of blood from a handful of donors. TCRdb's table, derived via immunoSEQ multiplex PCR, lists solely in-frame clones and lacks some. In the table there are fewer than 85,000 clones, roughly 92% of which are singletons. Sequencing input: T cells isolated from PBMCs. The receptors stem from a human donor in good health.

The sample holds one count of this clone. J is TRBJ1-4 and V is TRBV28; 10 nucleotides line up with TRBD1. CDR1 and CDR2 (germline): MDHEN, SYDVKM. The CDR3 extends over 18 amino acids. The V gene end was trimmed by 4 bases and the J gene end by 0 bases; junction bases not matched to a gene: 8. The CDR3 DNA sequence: TGTGCCAGCAGTTACTCCGGGACAGGGGTGTCAACTAATGAAAAACTGTTTTTT. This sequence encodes CASSYSGTGVSTNEKLFF.

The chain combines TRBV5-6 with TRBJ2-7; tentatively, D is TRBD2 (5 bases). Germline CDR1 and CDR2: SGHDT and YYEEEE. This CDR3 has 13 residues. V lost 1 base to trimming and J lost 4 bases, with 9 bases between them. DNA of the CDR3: TGTGCCAGCAGCTTGTCTCCGGGGTACGAGCAGTACTTC. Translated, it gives CASSLSPGYEQYF. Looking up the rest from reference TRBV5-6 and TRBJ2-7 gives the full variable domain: DAGVTQSPTHLIKTRGQQVTLRCSPKSGHDTVSWYQQALGQGPQFIFQYYEEEERQRGNFPDRFSGHQFPNYSSELNVNALLLGDSALYLCASSLSPGYEQYFGPGTRLTVT.

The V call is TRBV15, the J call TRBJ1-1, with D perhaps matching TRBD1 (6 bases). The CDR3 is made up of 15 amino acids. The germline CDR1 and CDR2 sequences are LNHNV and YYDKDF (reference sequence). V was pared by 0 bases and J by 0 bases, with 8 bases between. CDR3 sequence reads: CATSRDRDMNTEAFF. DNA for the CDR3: TGTGCCACCAGCAGAGATCGGGACATGAACACTGAAGCTTTCTTT. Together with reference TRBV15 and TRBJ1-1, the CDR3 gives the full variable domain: DAMVIQNPRYQVTQFGKPVTLSCSQTLNHNVMYWYQQKSSQAPKLLFHYYDKDFNNEADTPDNFQSRRPNTSFCFLDIRSPGLGDTAMYLCATSRDRDMNTEAFFGQGTRLTVV.

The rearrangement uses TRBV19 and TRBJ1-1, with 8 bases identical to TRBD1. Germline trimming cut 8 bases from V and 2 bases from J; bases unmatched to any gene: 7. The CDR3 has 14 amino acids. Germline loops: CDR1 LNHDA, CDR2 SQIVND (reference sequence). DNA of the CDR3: TGTGCCAGTGGGGACAGGACGCTTAACACTGAAGCTTTCTTT. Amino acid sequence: CASGDRTLNTEAFF.

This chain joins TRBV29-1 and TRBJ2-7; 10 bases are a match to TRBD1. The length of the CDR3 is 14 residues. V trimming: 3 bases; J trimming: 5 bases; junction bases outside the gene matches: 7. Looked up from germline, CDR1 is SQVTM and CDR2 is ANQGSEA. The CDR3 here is CSVELGDRGNEQYF. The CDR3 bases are TGCAGCGTTGAGTTGGGGGACAGGGGAAACGAGCAGTACTTC.

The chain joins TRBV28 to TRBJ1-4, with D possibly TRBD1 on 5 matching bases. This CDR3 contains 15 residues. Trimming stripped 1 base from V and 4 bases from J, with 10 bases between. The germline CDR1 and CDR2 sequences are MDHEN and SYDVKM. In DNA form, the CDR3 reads TGTGCCAGCAGTTTATTATCAGGGATTAATGAAAAACTGTTTTTT. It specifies CASSLLSGINEKLFF.

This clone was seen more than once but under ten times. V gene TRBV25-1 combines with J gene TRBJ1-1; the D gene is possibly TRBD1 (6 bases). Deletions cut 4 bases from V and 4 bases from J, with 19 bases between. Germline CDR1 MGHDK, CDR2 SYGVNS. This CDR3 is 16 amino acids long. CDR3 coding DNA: TGTGCCAGCAGTGGGGGGCACAGGTTTATTGGCACTGAAGCTTTCTTT. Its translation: CASSGGHRFIGTEAFF.

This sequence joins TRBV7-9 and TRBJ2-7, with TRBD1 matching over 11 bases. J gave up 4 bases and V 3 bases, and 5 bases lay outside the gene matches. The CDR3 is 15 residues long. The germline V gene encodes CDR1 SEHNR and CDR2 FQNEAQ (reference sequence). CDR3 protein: CASSFLGQGEYEQYF. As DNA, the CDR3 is TGTGCCAGCAGCTTTTTGGGACAGGGGGAATACGAGCAGTACTTC.

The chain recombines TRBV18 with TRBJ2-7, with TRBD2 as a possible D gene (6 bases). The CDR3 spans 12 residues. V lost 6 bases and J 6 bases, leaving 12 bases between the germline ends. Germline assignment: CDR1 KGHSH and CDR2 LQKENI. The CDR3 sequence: CASSTNGGEQYF. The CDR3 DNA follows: TGTGCCAGCTCCACAAACGGGGGCGAGCAGTACTTC.

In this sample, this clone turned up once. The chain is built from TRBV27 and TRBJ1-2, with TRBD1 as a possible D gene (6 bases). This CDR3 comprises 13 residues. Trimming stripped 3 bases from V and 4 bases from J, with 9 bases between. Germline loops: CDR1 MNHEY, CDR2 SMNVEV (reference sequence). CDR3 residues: CASSFSQGYGYTF. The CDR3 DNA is TGTGCCAGCAGTTTCTCACAGGGCTATGGCTACACCTTC.

Written as DNA, the CDR3 is TGTGCCAGTAGTGTTAACCAGGATGACGAAAACATTCAGTACTTC. It is translated as CASSVNQDDENIQYF. The chain has TRBV19 and TRBJ2-4; unclear D gene. With 5 bases removed from V and 5 bases from J, the gap between germline ends came to 16 bases. The CDR3 has 15 amino acids. The V gene's germline CDR1 is LNHDA and CDR2 SQIVND (reference sequence).

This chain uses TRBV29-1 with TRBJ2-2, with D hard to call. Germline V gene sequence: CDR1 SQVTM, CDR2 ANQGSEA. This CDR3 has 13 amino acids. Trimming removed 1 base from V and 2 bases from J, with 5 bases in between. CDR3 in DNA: TGCAGCGTTGAAGGCAGAAACACCGGGGAGCTGTTTTTT. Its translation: CSVEGRNTGELFF.

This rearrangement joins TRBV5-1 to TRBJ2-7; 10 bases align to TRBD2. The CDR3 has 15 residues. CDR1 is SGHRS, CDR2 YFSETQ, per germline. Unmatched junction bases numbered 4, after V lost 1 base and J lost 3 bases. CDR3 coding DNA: TGCGCCAGCAGCTTGTTAGCGGGAGGAAACTACGAGCAGTACTTC. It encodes CASSLLAGGNYEQYF.

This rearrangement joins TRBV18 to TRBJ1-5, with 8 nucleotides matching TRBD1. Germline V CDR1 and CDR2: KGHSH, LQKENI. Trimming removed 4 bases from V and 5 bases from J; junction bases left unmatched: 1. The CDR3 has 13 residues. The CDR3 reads CASSQDRDQPQHF. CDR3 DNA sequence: TGTGCCAGCTCACAGGACAGGGATCAGCCCCAGCATTTT.